Sequencing of this TCR beta chain was carried out in a study of shared clonotypes between healthy human individuals. Whole-study context: A couple of women and three men aged 18 to 49 made up the donors.

After removal of 5 bases from V and 12 bases from J, the junction contained 12 bases not matched to a gene. Per the germline V gene, CDR1 is SGHAT and CDR2 is FQDESV (reference sequence). The CDR3 has 13 amino acids. When replicate PCRs were run on sorted subsets, they used around 0.2 ug DNA, about 30,000 T cell genomes. Generated by immunoSEQ multiplex PCR, the TCRdb table keeps only in-frame clones and is missing some. The sample contains 180,000 or so clones, approximately 92% of which appear only once. Sequenced: naive CD4+ T cells sorted from blood. Subset defined: CD45RA+ positively selected. This chain connects TRBV11-1 to TRBJ2-7; 8 bases line up with TRBD2. The clonotype was recovered from a young woman in good health. CDR3 sequence reads: CASSPTAAGGRYF. CDR3 nucleotide sequence: TGTGCCAGCAGCCCCACCGCGGCGGGAGGTCGGTACTTC.